The clone carrying this T cell receptor (beta chain) has a handful of counts. What it binds is not known. This specimen belongs to a study of T-cell memory formation after mild COVID-19. On the study more broadly: TCR clusters showed largely donor specificity. Points from the study as a whole: Mostly located in CM and EM were contracting CD4+ clones, with contracting CD8+ clones located in EMRA. Memory cells collected pre-infection included some clones that later responded, suggesting cross-reactive memory joined. Clones that contracted from day 15 to 85 were balanced CD4/CD8, while later expanders leaned CD4+.

A single record per CDR3 protein comes from TCRdb applying MiXCR to the 5' RACE reads. The sample has around 200,000 distinct CDR3 sequences; roughly 17% are singletons. CDR3 length: 13 residues. Germline CDR1 reads MGHDK; CDR2 reads SYGVNS. Between the trimmed V and J ends, which lost 6 bases and 3 bases, there was a span of 12 bases. The source of this sequence is an adult woman who had mild COVID-19 (a few samples of this study predate the infection). Cell type and time point are not known. Sequencing used PBMCs or a T cell subset sorted from them (not recorded which). The chain is built from TRBV25-1 and TRBJ2-7; tentatively, D is TRBD1 (6 bases). The DNA of the CDR3 is TGTGCCAGCAGGGATCCAGGGGACTACGAGCAGTACTTC. This encodes CASRDPGDYEQYF.